Below are 4 T cell receptor beta chains sequenced from a single sample in a study of T-cell reconstitution after alpha-beta-depleted transplantation in children. Preparation of the TCRbeta library was carried out with unique molecular identifiers. TCRdb used MiXCR to reprocess the PCR reads, holding one entry per CDR3 protein. The sample has approximately 16,000 distinct CDR3 sequences, roughly 4.7% seen once. The specimen was PBMCs, collected before TCRalphabeta/CD19-depleted stem cell transplant. Every receptor here comes from a boy aged 10-17 years with acute lymphoblastic leukemia, due to receive a stem cell transplant.

By sample fraction, this clonotype is medium-sized. V and J are TRBV7-9 and TRBJ2-7, with 9 bases lining up with TRBD1. J lost 2 bases, V lost 4 bases, and 9 bases had no gene match. Germline V CDR1 and CDR2: SEHNR, FQNEAQ (reference sequence). The CDR3 totals 16 residues. The DNA for the CDR3 is TGTGCCAGCAGCTACACGACAGGGGGAATACCCTACGAGCAGTACTTC. Protein: CASSYTTGGIPYEQYF.

This chain uses TRBV28 with TRBJ2-5; TRBD1 aligns across 7 bases. The length of the CDR3 is 14 residues. From germline, CDR1 is MDHEN and CDR2 SYDVKM. Trimming at V came to 6 bases and at J to 1 base, leaving 5 bases not matched to a gene. CDR3 amino acids: CASSKGQIQETQYF. The CDR3 DNA is TGTGCCAGCAGCAAGGGACAGATCCAAGAGACCCAGTACTTC.

This clonotype has ten or more counts. The chain combines TRBV20-1 with TRBJ1-5; D may be TRBD1 (5 bases). The CDR3 has 13 residues. Per the germline V gene, CDR1 is DFQATT and CDR2 is SNEGSKA (reference sequence). V dropped 4 bases and J dropped 4 bases, with 11 bases sitting between them. CDR3 region: CSATGRVNQPQHF. In DNA form, the CDR3 reads TGCAGTGCTACTGGCAGGGTTAATCAGCCCCAGCATTTT.

This clonotype has ten or more counts. This chain joins TRBV11-2 and TRBJ2-6; 8 nucleotides line up with TRBD1. The CDR3 runs to 13 residues. The V gene's germline CDR1 is SGHAT and CDR2 FQNNGV. Unmatched junction bases numbered 5, after V lost 6 bases and J lost 10 bases. CDR3 amino acids: CASRQRTGNVLTF. The DNA for the CDR3 is TGTGCCAGCAGACAAAGGACAGGGAACGTCCTGACTTTC.